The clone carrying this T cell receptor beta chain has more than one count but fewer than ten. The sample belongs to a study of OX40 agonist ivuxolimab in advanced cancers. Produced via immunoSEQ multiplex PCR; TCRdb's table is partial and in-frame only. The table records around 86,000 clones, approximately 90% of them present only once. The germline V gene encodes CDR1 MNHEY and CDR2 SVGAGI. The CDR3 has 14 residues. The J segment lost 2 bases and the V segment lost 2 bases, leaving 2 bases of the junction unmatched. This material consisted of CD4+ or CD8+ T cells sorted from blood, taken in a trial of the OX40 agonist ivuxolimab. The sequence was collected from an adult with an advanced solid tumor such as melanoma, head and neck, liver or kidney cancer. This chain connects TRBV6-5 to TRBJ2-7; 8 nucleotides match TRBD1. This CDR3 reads CASSYDRGPYEQYF. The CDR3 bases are TGTGCCAGCAGTTACGACAGGGGCCCCTACGAGCAGTACTTC.